Each of the 9 T cell receptor beta chains below was sequenced from the same sample in a study of early T cells in non-severe SARS-CoV-2 infection. TCRdb used MiXCR to reprocess the 5' RACE reads, holding one entry per CDR3 protein. Among roughly 42,000 distinct CDR3 sequences, roughly an eighth were seen once, and the ten largest hold approximately 15%. Sequencing used whole blood. The receptors were gathered from an adult who was a healthcare worker with PCR-confirmed SARS-CoV-2 infection or an uninfected control (not recorded which).

V is TRBV4-3 and J is TRBJ2-4, with D uncertain. The CDR3 has 15 amino acids. The V gene lost 1 base and the J gene lost 0 bases, with 7 bases spanning the gap. Germline CDR1 is LGHNA and CDR2 is YSLEER. The CDR3 reads CASSQGLLAKNIQYF. CDR3 nucleotides: TGCGCCAGCAGCCAAGGCTTGCTAGCCAAAAACATTCAGTACTTC.

The chain uses TRBV5-4 and TRBJ2-3; the match to TRBD2 covers 7 bases. Germline trimming cut 4 bases from V and 0 bases from J; bases unmatched to any gene: 8. The CDR3 consists of 16 residues. Germline lookup yields CDR1 SGHNT and CDR2 YYREEE (reference sequence). The CDR3 region is CASSAARGISTDTQYF. Here the CDR3 DNA reads TGTGCCAGCAGCGCTGCGCGGGGGATTAGCACAGATACGCAGTATTTT. Full variable domain (outside the CDR3, taken from reference TRBV5-4 and TRBJ2-3): ETGVTQSPTHLIKTRGQQVTLRCSSQSGHNTVSWYQQALGQGPQFIFQYYREEENGRGNFPPRFSGLQFPNYSSELNVNALELDDSALYLCASSAARGISTDTQYFGPGTRLTVL.

The chain combines TRBV6-2 or TRBV6-3 with TRBJ1-1, with 8 positions matching TRBD1. The CDR3 spans 15 residues. Germline V gene data show CDR1 as MNHEY and CDR2 as SVGEGT. V trimming: 4 bases; J trimming: 4 bases; junction bases outside the gene matches: 8. Written as DNA, the CDR3 is TGTGCCAGCAGTTCGTTCAGGGGGCTCGGCACTGAAGCTTTCTTT. It yields the protein CASSSFRGLGTEAFF.

This clonotype has just a few counts. The chain couples TRBV28 to TRBJ1-1; D ambiguous. Trimming stripped 6 bases from V and 0 bases from J, with 11 bases between. Germline V gene data show CDR1 as MDHEN and CDR2 as SYDVKM. The CDR3 consists of 14 residues. CDR3 loop: CASSYGGMNTEAFF. The CDR3 DNA is TGTGCCAGCAGCTACGGTGGAATGAACACTGAAGCTTTCTTT.

The chain carries TRBV29-1 and TRBJ1-6, with TRBD1 matching 7 bases. CDR1 is SQVTM and CDR2 is ANQGSEA in the germline V gene. V shed 4 bases and J 13 bases; nucleotides not matched to a gene: 19. CDR3 length: 16 residues. This CDR3 reads CSVVETGLPRFGPLHF. Here the CDR3 DNA reads TGCAGCGTTGTGGAGACAGGGCTCCCGAGGTTTGGGCCCCTCCACTTT.

This clonotype was seen at least ten times. At one end the junction does not follow the germline gene, possibly because of a read error. The chain links TRBV7-7 to TRBJ2-5; 7 bases match TRBD2. The germline V gene encodes CDR1 SSHAT and CDR2 FNYEAQ (reference sequence). This CDR3 has 13 amino acids. The CDR3 DNA reads TGTGCTAGCAGCCCGGGGGGCCAAGAGACCCAGTACTTC. Its translation is CASSPGGQETQYF. Using reference TRBV7-7 and TRBJ2-5 for the parts outside the CDR3, the full variable domain is GAGVSQSPRYKVTKRGQDVTLRCDPISSHATLYWYQQALGQGPEFLTYFNYEAQPDKSGLPSDRFSAERPEGSISTLTIQRTEQRDSAMYRCASSPGGQETQYFGPGTRLLVL.

The CDR3 protein is CASSFLTSGRREQYF. CDR3 DNA: TGCGCCAGCAGCTTCCTGACTAGCGGCAGGAGGGAGCAGTACTTC. The genes are TRBV5-1 and TRBJ2-7; 9 bases align to TRBD2. The CDR3 length is 15 residues. The V and J ends lost 2 bases and 7 bases, in that order; junction bases with no gene match: 10. Germline V lookup: CDR1 SGHRS, CDR2 YFSETQ.

The chain couples TRBV7-2 to TRBJ2-4, with TRBD2 as a possible D gene (5 bases). This CDR3 has 14 amino acids. Germline V gene lookup returns CDR1 SGHTA and CDR2 FQGNSA. V lost 2 bases and J 5 bases, leaving 10 bases between the germline ends. CDR3 sequence reads: CASSLLALENIQYF. In DNA, the CDR3 is TGTGCCAGCAGCTTACTAGCTCTGGAAAACATTCAGTACTTC.

This clonotype appeared a few times. The rearrangement joins TRBV24-1 to TRBJ2-1, with 8 nucleotides matching TRBD2. CDR1 is KGHDR and CDR2 is SFDVKD in the germline V gene. The CDR3 spans 15 residues. V trimming: 7 bases; J trimming: 2 bases; junction bases outside the gene matches: 6. CDR3 DNA: TGTGCCACCAGCATTAGCGGGGATGCCTACAATGAGCAGTTCTTC. The encoded protein is CATSISGDAYNEQFF.